This T cell receptor beta chain was sequenced during a study of shared T cell receptors in the human thymus. The table came from immunoSEQ multiplex PCR; TCRdb's copy has only in-frame clones and leaves some out. The sample consists of about 660,000 clones, approximately 87% of them appearing once. Trimming stripped 5 bases from V and 4 bases from J, with 19 bases between. The germline V gene encodes CDR1 SGHNT and CDR2 YENEEA. This CDR3 has 16 amino acids. The same data also contributed to another study, on human thymus T cells. That work states: Resections from corrective heart surgery provided thymus tissue. An apparent bias in V and J gene usage was seen in thymic and blood repertoires.

The source material was thymocytes. The rearrangement joins TRBV11-3 to TRBJ2-3, with D possibly matching TRBD2 (6 bases). The clonotype was recovered from a boy less than two years old with a congenital heart defect. The CDR3 spells CASSPGLSGMADTQYF. CDR3 coding DNA: TGTGCCAGCAGCCCGGGACTTTCGGGGATGGCAGATACGCAGTATTTT.